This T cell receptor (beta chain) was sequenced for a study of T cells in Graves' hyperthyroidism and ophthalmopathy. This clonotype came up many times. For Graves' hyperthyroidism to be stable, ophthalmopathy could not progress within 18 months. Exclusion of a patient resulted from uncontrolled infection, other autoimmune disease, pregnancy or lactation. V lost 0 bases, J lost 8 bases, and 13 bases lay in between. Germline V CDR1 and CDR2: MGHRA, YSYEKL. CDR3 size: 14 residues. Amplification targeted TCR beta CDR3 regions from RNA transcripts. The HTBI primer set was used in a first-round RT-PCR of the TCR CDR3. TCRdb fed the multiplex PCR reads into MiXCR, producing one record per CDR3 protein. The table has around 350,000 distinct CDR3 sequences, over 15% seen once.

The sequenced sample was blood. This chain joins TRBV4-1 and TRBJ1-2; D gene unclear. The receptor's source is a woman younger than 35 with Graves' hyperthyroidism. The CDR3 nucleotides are TGCGCCAGCAGCCAAGATCGAAGACCGAGGGGCTACACCTTC. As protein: CASSQDRRPRGYTF.